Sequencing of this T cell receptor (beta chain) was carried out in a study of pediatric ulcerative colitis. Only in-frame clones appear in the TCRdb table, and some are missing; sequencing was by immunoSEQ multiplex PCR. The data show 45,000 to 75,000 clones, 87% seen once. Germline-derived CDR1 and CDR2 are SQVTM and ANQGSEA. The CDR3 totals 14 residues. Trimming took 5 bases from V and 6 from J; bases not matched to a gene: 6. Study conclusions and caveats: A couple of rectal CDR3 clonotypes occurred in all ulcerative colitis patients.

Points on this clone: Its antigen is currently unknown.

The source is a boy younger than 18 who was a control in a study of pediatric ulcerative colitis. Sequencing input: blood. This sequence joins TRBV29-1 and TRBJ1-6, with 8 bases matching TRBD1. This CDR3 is CSVKGQGLNSPLHF. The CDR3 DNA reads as TGCAGCGTTAAAGGACAGGGACTTAATTCACCCCTCCACTTT.